This T cell receptor beta chain is from a study of T-cell reconstitution after alpha-beta-depleted transplantation in children. Unique molecular identifiers were built into the TCRbeta library. TCRdb ran MiXCR on the PCR reads and lists one entry per CDR3 protein. Here the sample spans approximately 210,000 distinct CDR3 sequences, approximately 15% being singletons. On this clonotype: The antigen is unknown.

Whole-study findings and limits: Reportedly, alpha-beta T cells present about two months post-transplant originated from several hundred expanded clones of graft origin.

The CDR3 runs 12 residues. V dropped 5 bases and J dropped 4 bases, with 8 bases sitting between them. CDR1 and CDR2 from the germline V gene are SEHNR and FQNEAQ (reference sequence). The receptor comes from a male patient aged 2-15 years who had a stem cell transplant for acute lymphoblastic leukemia, so the T cells may come from the graft donor. Specimen: PBMCs, mostly from graft donor cells, collected 360 days after TCRalphabeta/CD19-depleted stem cell transplant. The chain employs TRBV7-9 and TRBJ1-2; no clear D. The CDR3 sequence is CASSTSGYGYTF. The CDR3 bases are TGTGCCAGCAGCACTTCTGGCTATGGCTACACCTTC. Complete variable domain (other parts from reference TRBV7-9 and TRBJ1-2): DTGVSQNPRHKITKRGQNVTFRCDPISEHNRLYWYRQTLGQGPEFLTYFQNEAQLEKSRLLSDRFSAERPKGSFSTLEIQRTEQGDSAMYLCASSTSGYGYTFGSGTRLTVV.